Each of the 10 T cell receptor beta chains below was sequenced from the same sample in a study of blood T cell repertoires in COVID-19 (dated by TCRdb to the early 2020s). To prepare the library, the immunoSEQ multiplex PCR assay was applied. As stored in TCRdb, this immuneACCESS dataset retains in-frame rearrangements with V and J assigned. A fraction of the clones does not appear; measured against another copy, unresolved V genes explain less than half of the discrepancy, and the remainder lacks a known reason. The sample table shows about 200,000 clones, and 65% to 85% are seen once. The top ten clonotypes cover 8% to 13% of the sample. The sequenced sample was peripheral blood. These receptors came from a woman of 80 years or more with acute or convalescent COVID-19.

The gene calls are TRBV28 and TRBJ1-1; 9 bases map to TRBD1. The germline CDR1 and CDR2 sequences are MDHEN and SYDVKM. The ends lost 7 bases at V and 5 bases at J; junction bases unmatched: 8. The CDR3 covers 14 residues. CDR3 loop: CASTKGQGKTEAFF. Written as DNA, the CDR3 is TGTGCCAGCACCAAGGGACAGGGAAAAACTGAAGCTTTCTTT.

The table lists this clone with a few counts. J is TRBJ2-7 and V is TRBV6-1, with 7 positions matching TRBD2. CDR3 length: 16 amino acids. V was pared by 0 bases and J by 3 bases, with 8 bases of the junction left unmatched. Germline lookup yields CDR1 MNHNS and CDR2 SASEGT. For the CDR3, the DNA is TGTGCCAGCAGTGAAGCGCATCCTAGCGGAGGCTACGAGCAGTACTTC. Amino acid sequence: CASSEAHPSGGYEQYF.

The chain uses TRBV10-1 and TRBJ2-7; D is perhaps TRBD1 (6 bases). This CDR3 comprises 13 residues. CDR1 and CDR2 (germline): WNHNN, SYGVQD (reference sequence). The V gene lost 5 bases and the J gene lost 7 bases, with 15 bases spanning the gap. In DNA, the CDR3 is TGCGCCAGCAGTAGAGGTAGGACAGAGGAGCAGTACTTC. Its protein is CASSRGRTEEQYF.

DNA of the CDR3: TGCGCCAGCAGCGTCTCTCAGGGGGGCACCGGGGAGCTGTTTTTT. It encodes CASSVSQGGTGELFF. The rearrangement joins TRBV5-1 to TRBJ2-2, with D possibly TRBD1 on 7 matching bases. The CDR3 spans 15 residues. Germline loops: CDR1 SGHRS, CDR2 YFSETQ. The V gene lost 4 bases and the J gene lost 4 bases, with 14 bases spanning the gap.

This clone was observed a few times. The genes are TRBV2 and TRBJ2-3, with D maybe TRBD2 (7 bases). The CDR3 has 13 amino acids. Looked up from germline, CDR1 is SNHLY and CDR2 is FYNNEI. V dropped 3 bases and J dropped 9 bases, with 13 bases sitting between them. The CDR3 reads CASSDGGRSTQYF. As DNA, the CDR3 is TGTGCCAGCAGTGACGGGGGGCGGTCCACGCAGTATTTT.

The chain carries TRBV24-1 and TRBJ1-4; TRBD1 matches 7 bases. This CDR3 is built from 14 residues. Germline values: CDR1 KGHDR, CDR2 SFDVKD. V shed 4 bases, J shed 7 bases, and the junction held 5 bases outside the gene matches. The CDR3 DNA sequence: TGTGCCACCAGTGAGCCGGGACAGCCTGAAAAACTGTTTTTT. It specifies CATSEPGQPEKLFF.

V usage is TRBV15 and J usage is TRBJ2-7; tentative D call: TRBD1 (6 bases). Germline V gene lookup returns CDR1 LNHNV and CDR2 YYDKDF (reference sequence). CDR3 length equals 14 residues. V lost 3 bases to trimming and J lost 7 bases, with 16 bases between them. The CDR3 DNA reads TGTGCCACCAGCAGGGGGACAATGGGTAGGGAGCAGTACTTC. Residues: CATSRGTMGREQYF.

V and J are TRBV30 and TRBJ1-6, with D perhaps matching TRBD1 (6 bases). V was pared by 0 bases and J by 14 bases, with 11 bases between. Germline assignment: CDR1 GTSNPN and CDR2 SVGIG (reference sequence). This CDR3 has 12 amino acids. The CDR3 loop is CAWSVSTGALHF. CDR3 DNA sequence: TGTGCCTGGAGTGTCTCGACAGGAGCCCTCCACTTT.

The CDR3 DNA is TGTGCCAGCAGCGGGTCAGACCGATACAATGAGCAGTTCTTC. Its protein product is CASSGSDRYNEQFF. The rearrangement links TRBV6-5 to TRBJ2-1; D gene unclear. V was pared by 6 bases and J by 4 bases, with 13 bases between. Germline V CDR1 and CDR2: MNHEY, SVGAGI. The CDR3 totals 14 residues.

This clone has a handful of counts. Other nucleotide sequences in the sample specify the same CDR3. The genes are TRBV5-1 and TRBJ2-3; the D gene is possibly TRBD1 (6 bases). Per germline, CDR1 SGHRS and CDR2 YFSETQ. Trimming stripped 0 bases from V and 1 base from J, with 6 bases between. The CDR3 length is 14 residues. The CDR3 bases are TGCGCCAGCAGCTTGGACAGGGGCACAGATACGCAGTATTTT. Protein product: CASSLDRGTDTQYF.